The 5 T cell receptor beta chains below all came from one sample that was sequenced in a study of blood T cell repertoires in COVID-19. TCRdb's copy holds only in-frame clones and misses some; the assay was immunoSEQ multiplex PCR. This table holds about 410,000 clones, 75% to 90% found once. The sample comprised peripheral blood. The receptors here all came from a woman aged 30 to 39 with active or convalescent COVID-19.

The chain carries TRBV6-5 and TRBJ1-6; D ambiguous. With 1 base removed from V and 0 bases from J, the gap between germline ends came to 4 bases. The CDR3 is made up of 15 amino acids. Germline V CDR1 and CDR2: MNHEY, SVGAGI. The CDR3 here is CASSYFSSYNSPLHF. As DNA, the CDR3 is TGTGCCAGCAGTTACTTCAGCTCCTATAATTCACCCCTCCACTTT.

V usage is TRBV7-8 and J usage is TRBJ2-5; the D gene is possibly TRBD2 (5 bases). Per the germline V gene, CDR1 is SGHVS and CDR2 is FQNEAQ. The CDR3 contains 13 residues. Trimming took off 5 bases at V and 5 bases at J, with 12 bases between the two ends. The CDR3 DNA reads as TGTGCCAGCAGCATGGGAGCTTGGGAGACCCAGTACTTC. It translates to CASSMGAWETQYF.

V is TRBV18 and J is TRBJ1-1; D is unclear. V was shortened by 6 bases and J by 0 bases, with 8 bases between the two germline ends. The CDR3 length is 13 residues. Germline V gene sequence: CDR1 KGHSH, CDR2 LQKENI. CDR3 DNA: TGTGCCAGCTCCGACACCTTGAACACTGAAGCTTTCTTT. It codes for CASSDTLNTEAFF.

DNA of the CDR3: TGTGCCAGCAGCCAGGGGACTGAACATGGCTACACCTTC. Amino acid sequence: CASSQGTEHGYTF. V gene TRBV16 combines with J gene TRBJ1-2; D may be TRBD1 (5 bases). CDR1 and CDR2 from the germline V gene are KGHSY and FQNENV. This CDR3 region has 13 residues. Trimming removed 3 bases from V and 6 bases from J, with 11 bases in between.

This clone has only a few counts. CDR3 sequence (DNA): TGTGCCAGCAGCTCGGGGGGGAATTACTATGGCTACACCTTC. Protein sequence: CASSSGGNYYGYTF. This sequence joins TRBV5-8 and TRBJ1-2, with TRBD1 as a possible D gene (5 bases). Trimming pared 3 bases from V and 3 bases from J, leaving 12 bases between. The CDR3 runs to 14 residues. CDR1 is SGHTS, CDR2 YDEGEE, per germline.